This T cell receptor beta chain was sequenced in a study of blood T cell repertoires in COVID-19. This clone was detected a few times. Only in-frame clones appear in the TCRdb table, and some are missing; sequencing was by immunoSEQ multiplex PCR. Of 100,000 to 150,000 clones listed, around 74% are singletons. This CDR3 has 15 amino acids. With 0 bases removed from V and 4 bases from J, the gap between germline ends came to 11 bases. Germline V CDR1 and CDR2: SGHNT, YYREEE (reference sequence). Sequenced sample: peripheral blood. This receptor was identified in a man at least 80 years old with COVID-19, enrolled during active disease. The J gene is TRBJ2-1, the V gene TRBV5-4, with D possibly being TRBD1 (5 bases). The CDR3 bases are TGTGCCAGCAGCTTGGTAGGACAAACTTACAATGAGCAGTTCTTC. It codes for CASSLVGQTYNEQFF.